This T cell receptor (beta chain) was found in a study of beta chain features in type 1 diabetes. General study points: Shorter templates may be favored by PCR, equally so in patients and controls. Shortening that was moderate but significant affected the TCRB CDR3s of Type 1 diabetes patients in all four CD4+ subsets.

Central memory, naive, regulatory and stem cell-like memory CD4+ cells were sorted by CD45RO/CCR7/CD25/CD127/CD95/CD27. Worth noting for this clone: Antigen: not known.

What was sequenced were expressed TCRB transcripts, since all of the isolated RNA had been reverse transcribed. Clones were read by immunoSEQ multiplex PCR, and TCRdb kept only the in-frame ones, dropping some. The sample lists a few hundred thousand clones; over 9.5% were seen once. Germline values: CDR1 SEHNR, CDR2 FQNEAQ (reference sequence). Trimming removed 6 bases from V and 3 bases from J, with 14 bases in between. The CDR3 covers 14 residues. The TCR originated in a woman younger than 30 with type 1 diabetes. Sequences were obtained from naive CD4+ T cells from blood. The chain uses TRBV7-9 and TRBJ1-1, with a weak D call TRBD1 (6 bases). The CDR3 loop is CASRKGVEDTEAFF. CDR3 DNA sequence: TGTGCCAGCAGAAAGGGGGTGGAGGACACTGAAGCTTTCTTT.